This passage covers 16 T cell receptor beta chains from one sample sequenced in a study of OX40 agonist ivuxolimab in advanced cancers. Sequenced by immunoSEQ multiplex PCR; TCRdb stores in-frame clones only, minus some. The repertoire holds 55,000 to 65,000 clones, with about 86% as singletons. The input for sequencing was CD4+ or CD8+ T cells sorted from blood, taken in a trial of the OX40 agonist ivuxolimab. Receptors originate from an adult with an advanced solid tumor such as melanoma, head and neck, liver or kidney cancer.

V usage is TRBV9 and J usage is TRBJ2-5, with D maybe TRBD1 (8 bases). Germline values: CDR1 SGDLS, CDR2 YYNGEE. CDR3 length equals 13 residues. Between the trimmed V and J ends, which lost 4 bases and 5 bases, there was a span of 12 bases. The CDR3 DNA reads as TGTGCCAGCAGCCCACAGGGGGGGGAGACCCAGTACTTC. This sequence encodes CASSPQGGETQYF. Using reference TRBV9 and TRBJ2-5 for the parts outside the CDR3, the full variable domain is DSGVTQTPKHLITATGQRVTLRCSPRSGDLSVYWYQQSLDQGLQFLIQYYNGEERAKGNILERFSAQQFPDLHSELNLSSLELGDSALYFCASSPQGGETQYFGPGTRLLVL.

This clone was counted between two and nine times. One end of the junction does not line up with germline, which may come from a read error. V usage is TRBV2 and J usage is TRBJ2-1, with TRBD1 as a possible D gene (6 bases). The CDR3 consists of 11 residues. Germline assignment: CDR1 SNHLY and CDR2 FYNNEI. The CDR3 sequence: CASDPVDSMIF. In DNA, the CDR3 is TGTGCCAGCGATCCGGTGGACAGTATGATCTTC.

As to this clone: At one boundary the junction diverges from the germline segment, which might be a read error. This chain uses TRBV19 with TRBJ2-7, with 8 positions matching TRBD1. The CDR3 sequence is 14 residues long. Looked up from germline, CDR1 is LNHDA and CDR2 is SQIVND (reference sequence). DNA for the CDR3: TGTGCCAGTATCGTCCGGACAGGGCCCTGGGAGGTAAAGTTC. Its translation: CASIVRTGPWEVKF.

This chain uses TRBV5-6 with TRBJ1-2, with 7 bases lining up with TRBD1. Germline CDR1 SGHDT, CDR2 YYEEEE. This CDR3 comprises 14 residues. Unmatched junction bases numbered 4, after V lost 2 bases and J lost 3 bases. Written as DNA, the CDR3 is TGTGCCAGCAGCTTCGGACAGGTCGACTATGGCTACACCTTC. Encoded protein: CASSFGQVDYGYTF. The whole variable domain, filled in from reference TRBV5-6 and TRBJ1-2, reads DAGVTQSPTHLIKTRGQQVTLRCSPKSGHDTVSWYQQALGQGPQFIFQYYEEEERQRGNFPDRFSGHQFPNYSSELNVNALLLGDSALYLCASSFGQVDYGYTFGSGTRLTVV.

The V call is TRBV7-8, the J call TRBJ1-6; D possibly corresponds to TRBD1 (6 bases). The germline V and J ends were trimmed by 1 base and 10 bases, with 8 bases remaining between them. The CDR3 sequence is 13 residues long. Germline CDR1 is SGHVS and CDR2 is FQNEAQ. The CDR3 reads CASSLGGGSPLHF. Here the CDR3 DNA reads TGTGCCAGCAGCTTAGGCGGGGGCTCACCCCTCCACTTT.

V and J are TRBV18 and TRBJ1-6; weak D call: TRBD1 (6 bases). The CDR3 totals 14 residues. V lost 4 bases and J 12 bases, leaving 16 bases between the germline ends. The germline CDR1 and CDR2 sequences are KGHSH and LQKENI. The CDR3, as DNA: TGTGCCAGCTCACGGACAGCCCTCCCGAAACCCCTCCACTTT. Translation gives CASSRTALPKPLHF.

This clone occurred a few times. The chain has TRBV6-5 and TRBJ1-2, with TRBD1 matching 10 bases. CDR1 and CDR2 from the germline V gene are MNHEY and SVGAGI. The CDR3 covers 16 residues. The J segment lost 4 bases and the V segment lost 1 base, leaving 6 bases of the junction unmatched. The CDR3: CASSYLRTGGSYGYTF. CDR3 in DNA: TGTGCCAGCAGTTACTTGAGGACAGGGGGGTCCTATGGCTACACCTTC.

This chain connects TRBV18 to TRBJ1-2; 7 bases line up with TRBD1. The V and J ends lost 2 bases and 10 bases, in that order; junction bases with no gene match: 10. This CDR3 is built from 14 residues. CDR1 KGHSH and CDR2 LQKENI come from the germline V gene. Written as DNA, the CDR3 is TGTGCCAGCTCACCAGACAGGGTTGGTCGTGACTACACCTTC. Translation: CASSPDRVGRDYTF.

This chain uses TRBV5-8 with TRBJ1-4; the match to TRBD1 covers 9 bases. Germline CDR1 is SGHTS and CDR2 is YDEGEE. V lost 4 bases, J lost 7 bases, and 5 bases stayed unmatched. This CDR3 region has 14 residues. This CDR3 reads CASSVDRGTEKLFF. The DNA of the CDR3 is TGTGCCAGCAGCGTGGACAGGGGCACTGAAAAACTGTTTTTT.

The rearrangement links TRBV28 to TRBJ1-2, with TRBD1 matching 7 bases. Losses at the gene ends were 8 bases for V and 8 bases for J; bases not matched to a gene: 5. Germline loops: CDR1 MDHEN, CDR2 SYDVKM. The CDR3 contains 11 residues. CDR3 sequence reads: CASQTGFGYTF. As DNA, the CDR3 is TGTGCCAGCCAGACAGGGTTCGGCTACACCTTC.

Concerning this clone: Compared with germline, one end of the junction differs, possibly owing to a read error. The chain recombines TRBV7-7 with TRBJ2-3, with D maybe TRBD2 (7 bases). The CDR3 has 12 amino acids. In germline, CDR1 is SSHAT, CDR2 FNYEAQ (reference sequence). CDR3 region: CASSSVGGAQYF. The CDR3 region has the DNA TGTGCTAGCAGCTCCGTAGGGGGGGCGCAGTATTTT.

The rearrangement joins TRBV6-5 to TRBJ1-1; D not certain. V was pared by 6 bases and J by 0 bases, with 8 bases between. The germline gives CDR1 MNHEY, CDR2 SVGAGI. The CDR3 is 13 amino acids. The CDR3, as DNA: TGTGCCAGCAGGCTAGTCATGAACACTGAAGCTTTCTTT. It is translated as CASRLVMNTEAFF.

The chain has TRBV5-4 and TRBJ1-2; D unclear. CDR3 length: 17 residues. CDR1 SGHNT and CDR2 YYREEE come from the germline V gene (reference sequence). V was shortened by 7 bases and J by 0 bases, with 22 bases between the two germline ends. CDR3: CASRGRGGYGANYGYTF. CDR3 DNA sequence: TGTGCCAGCCGCGGTAGAGGCGGGTACGGAGCTAACTATGGCTACACCTTC.

In its sample, this clone was seen a few times. The rearrangement joins TRBV11-2 to TRBJ1-3; D is unresolved. Germline-derived CDR1 and CDR2 are SGHAT and FQNNGV. The CDR3 has 14 amino acids. Between the trimmed V and J ends, which lost 1 base and 0 bases, there was a span of 4 bases. CDR3 nucleotides: TGTGCCAGCAGCTTAGGGTTCTCTGGAAACACCATATATTTT. It codes for CASSLGFSGNTIYF.

This chain connects TRBV18 to TRBJ2-7, with 7 positions matching TRBD1. Trimming removed 6 bases from V and 0 bases from J; junction bases left unmatched: 5. This CDR3 has 14 amino acids. The germline CDR1 and CDR2 sequences are KGHSH and LQKENI. The CDR3 DNA is TGTGCCAGCTCCCTCCGGGACAGCTCCTACGAGCAGTACTTC. Amino acids: CASSLRDSSYEQYF.

V is TRBV19 and J is TRBJ1-5; a weak D match, TRBD1 (5 bases). CDR3 length: 13 amino acids. Trimming cost V 11 bases and J 5 bases, with 16 bases left between them. CDR1 is LNHDA, CDR2 SQIVND, per germline (reference sequence). CDR3 in amino acids: CAAPATEDQPQHF. The CDR3, as DNA: TGTGCCGCGCCAGCGACAGAGGATCAGCCCCAGCATTTT.